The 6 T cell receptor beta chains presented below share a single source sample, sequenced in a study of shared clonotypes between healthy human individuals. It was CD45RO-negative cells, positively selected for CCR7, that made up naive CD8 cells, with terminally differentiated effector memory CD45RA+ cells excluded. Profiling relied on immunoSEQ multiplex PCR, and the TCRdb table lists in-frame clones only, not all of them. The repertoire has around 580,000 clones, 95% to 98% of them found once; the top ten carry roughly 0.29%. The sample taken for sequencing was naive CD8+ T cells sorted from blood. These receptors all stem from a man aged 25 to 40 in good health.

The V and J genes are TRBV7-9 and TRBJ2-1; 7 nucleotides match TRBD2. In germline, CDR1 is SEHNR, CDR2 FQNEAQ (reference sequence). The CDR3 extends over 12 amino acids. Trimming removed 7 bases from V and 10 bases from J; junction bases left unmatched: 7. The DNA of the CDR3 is TGTGCCAGCAACGCGGGAGTGAGGGAGCAGTTCTTC. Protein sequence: CASNAGVREQFF.

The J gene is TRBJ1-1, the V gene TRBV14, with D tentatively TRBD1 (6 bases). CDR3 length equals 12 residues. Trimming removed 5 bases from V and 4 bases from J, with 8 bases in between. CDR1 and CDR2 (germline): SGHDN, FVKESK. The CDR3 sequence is CASSGGLTEAFF. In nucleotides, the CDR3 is TGTGCCAGCAGCGGGGGGCTCACTGAAGCTTTCTTT.

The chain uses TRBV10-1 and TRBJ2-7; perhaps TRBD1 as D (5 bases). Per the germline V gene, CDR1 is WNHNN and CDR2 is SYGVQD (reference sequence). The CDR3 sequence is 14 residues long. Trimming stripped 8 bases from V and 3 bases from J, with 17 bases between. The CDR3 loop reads CASSAGRYFYEQYF. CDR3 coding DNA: TGCGCCAGCTCCGCAGGGCGGTATTTCTACGAGCAGTACTTC.

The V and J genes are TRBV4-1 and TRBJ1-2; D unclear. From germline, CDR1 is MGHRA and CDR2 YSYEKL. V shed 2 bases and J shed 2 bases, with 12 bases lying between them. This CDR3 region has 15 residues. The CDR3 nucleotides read TGCGCCAGCAGCCAAACCATTGCACAGAACTATGGCTACACCTTC. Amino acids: CASSQTIAQNYGYTF.

DNA for the CDR3: TGTGCCAGCAGCTTAGGAGACAAAGCGGGGGCCGAGCAGTACTTC. Translated: CASSLGDKAGAEQYF. The chain uses TRBV7-9 and TRBJ2-7, with TRBD2 matching over 8 bases. Trimming took 1 base from V and 6 from J; bases not matched to a gene: 8. The V gene's germline CDR1 is SEHNR and CDR2 FQNEAQ (reference sequence). CDR3 length: 15 amino acids.

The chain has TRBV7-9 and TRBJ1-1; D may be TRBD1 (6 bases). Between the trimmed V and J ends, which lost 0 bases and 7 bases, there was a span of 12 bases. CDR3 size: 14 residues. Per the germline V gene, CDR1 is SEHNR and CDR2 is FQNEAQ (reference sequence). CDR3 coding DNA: TGTGCCAGCAGCTTAGCCCCAGGGGTAGGTGAAGCTTTCTTT. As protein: CASSLAPGVGEAFF.